These 7 T cell receptor beta chains were sequenced from one sample in a study of Ad26.COV2.S vaccination and SARS-CoV-2 variants listed by TCRdb under 2021. Library preparation was by the immunoSEQ multiplex PCR assay. Entries here come from immuneACCESS through TCRdb and include only in-frame sequences with V and J called. Some clones fail to appear in such tables; in the studies checked, an unresolved V gene covers under half of the shortfall, and the cause of the remainder is unknown. The table for this sample lists 300,000 to 350,000 clones; about 90% of them were counted only once. Around 5% of the sample goes to the ten largest clones. In light of the paper, this sample's treatment or condition label describes: some 20 received Ad26.COV2.S at low or high dose, single or two shots; 5 received placebo; per-sample allocation not given. For vaccine and placebo recipients, repertoires were sequenced using samples collected on day 63 after the first injection.

The sequencing used peripheral blood, collected in a trial of Ad26.COV2.S vaccine versus placebo. Every receptor here comes from a person between 18 and 65 years old who received the Ad26.COV2.S COVID-19 vaccine or a placebo.

The V and J genes are TRBV13 and TRBJ1-2, with D maybe TRBD1 (6 bases). CDR3 length: 16 amino acids. Trimming took 5 bases from V and 8 from J, leaving 24 bases between them. Germline V lookup: CDR1 PRHDT, CDR2 FYEKMQ (reference sequence). CDR3 DNA: TGTGCCAGCAGCCCCAGTACCCCCGGGACATGGAAAGGCTACACCTTC. Its translation is CASSPSTPGTWKGYTF.

The genes are TRBV19 and TRBJ1-1, with TRBD1 matching 7 bases. The V gene end was trimmed by 8 bases and the J gene end by 4 bases; junction bases not matched to a gene: 7. The germline V gene has CDR1 LNHDA and CDR2 SQIVND (reference sequence). The CDR3 is 13 residues long. CDR3 coding DNA: TGTGCCAGTGCAAGGGGGCGAAGCACTGAAGCTTTCTTT. Residues: CASARGRSTEAFF. Full variable domain (missing parts from reference TRBV19 and TRBJ1-1): DGGITQSPKYLFRKEGQNVTLSCEQNLNHDAMYWYRQDPGQGLRLIYYSQIVNDFQKGDIAEGYSVSREKKESFPLTVTSAQKNPTAFYLCASARGRSTEAFFGQGTRLTVV.

The chain combines TRBV6-1 with TRBJ1-1; weak D call: TRBD1 (5 bases). This CDR3 has 14 amino acids. Trimming removed 0 bases at V and 11 bases at J, with 16 bases between. From germline, CDR1 is MNHNS and CDR2 SASEGT. DNA of the CDR3: TGTGCCAGCAGTGAAGCAGGGTTTCCCGCAGGGGCTTTCTTT. It yields the protein CASSEAGFPAGAFF.

The table lists this clone with a few counts. The chain has TRBV10-1 and TRBJ1-1; 7 bases are a match to TRBD1. V shed 3 bases and J 5 bases; nucleotides not matched to a gene: 12. Per the germline V gene, CDR1 is WNHNN and CDR2 is SYGVQD (reference sequence). The CDR3 is 16 amino acids. CDR3 loop: CASSDSLRTGGTEAFF. Here the CDR3 DNA reads TGCGCCAGCAGTGACAGTCTCAGGACAGGAGGGACTGAAGCTTTCTTT.

J is TRBJ2-2 and V is TRBV4-2; a weak D match, TRBD2 (6 bases). The V gene's germline CDR1 is LGHNA and CDR2 YNFKEQ. V was cut by 5 bases and J by 5 bases, with 12 bases left in between. CDR3 length: 14 amino acids. DNA for the CDR3: TGTGCCAGCAGCGCCTTCGCGGGGACCGGGGAGCTGTTTTTT. Amino acid sequence: CASSAFAGTGELFF.

V is TRBV30 and J is TRBJ2-3; 14 positions match TRBD2. This CDR3 region has 14 residues. The germline CDR1 and CDR2 sequences are GTSNPN and SVGIG (reference sequence). The J segment lost 3 bases and the V segment lost 5 bases, leaving 1 base of the junction unmatched. CDR3 sequence reads: CAWRLAGGTDTQYF. CDR3 bases: TGTGCCTGGCGACTAGCGGGAGGGACAGATACGCAGTATTTT.

The chain carries TRBV6-2 or TRBV6-3 and TRBJ2-7, with D possibly being TRBD1 (5 bases). The germline gives CDR1 MNHEY, CDR2 SVGEGT. CDR3 length: 15 amino acids. V dropped 5 bases and J dropped 3 bases, with 17 bases sitting between them. CDR3 sequence reads: CASSQHVGPIYEQYF. In DNA, the CDR3 is TGTGCCAGCAGTCAACACGTGGGGCCCATCTACGAGCAGTACTTC.